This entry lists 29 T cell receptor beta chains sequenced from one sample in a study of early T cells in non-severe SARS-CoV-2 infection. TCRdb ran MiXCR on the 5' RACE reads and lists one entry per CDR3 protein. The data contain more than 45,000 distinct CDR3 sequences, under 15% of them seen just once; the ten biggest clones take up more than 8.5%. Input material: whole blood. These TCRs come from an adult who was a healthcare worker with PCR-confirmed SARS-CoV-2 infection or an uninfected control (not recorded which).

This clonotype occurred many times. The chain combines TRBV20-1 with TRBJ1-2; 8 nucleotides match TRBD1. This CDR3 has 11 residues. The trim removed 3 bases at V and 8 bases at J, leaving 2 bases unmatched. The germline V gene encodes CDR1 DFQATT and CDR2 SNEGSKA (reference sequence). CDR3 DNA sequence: TGCAGTGCTAGTACAGGGGGAGGCTACACCTTC. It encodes CSASTGGGYTF.

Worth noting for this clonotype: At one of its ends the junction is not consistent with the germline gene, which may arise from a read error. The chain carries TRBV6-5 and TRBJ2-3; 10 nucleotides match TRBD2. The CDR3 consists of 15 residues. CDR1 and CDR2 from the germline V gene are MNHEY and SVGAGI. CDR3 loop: CDSSWISGGMNTQYF. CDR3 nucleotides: TGTGACAGCAGTTGGATTAGCGGGGGGATGAATACGCAGTATTTT.

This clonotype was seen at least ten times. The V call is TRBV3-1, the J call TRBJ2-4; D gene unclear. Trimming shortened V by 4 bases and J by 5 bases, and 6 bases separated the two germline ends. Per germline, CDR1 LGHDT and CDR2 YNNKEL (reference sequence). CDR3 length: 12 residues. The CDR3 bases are TGTGCCAGCAGCCTAACACAAAACATTCAGTACTTC. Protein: CASSLTQNIQYF. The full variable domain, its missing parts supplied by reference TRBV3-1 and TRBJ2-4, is DTAVSQTPKYLVTQMGNDKSIKCEQNLGHDTMYWYKQDSKKFLKIMFSYNNKELIINETVPNRFSPKSPDKAHLNLHINSLELGDSAVYFCASSLTQNIQYFGAGTRLSVL.

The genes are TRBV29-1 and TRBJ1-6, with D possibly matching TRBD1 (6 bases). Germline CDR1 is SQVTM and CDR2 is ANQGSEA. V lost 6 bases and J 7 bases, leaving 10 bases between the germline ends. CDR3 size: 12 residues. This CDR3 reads CSVGDRNSPLHF. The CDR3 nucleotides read TGCAGCGTCGGAGACAGGAATTCACCCCTCCACTTT.

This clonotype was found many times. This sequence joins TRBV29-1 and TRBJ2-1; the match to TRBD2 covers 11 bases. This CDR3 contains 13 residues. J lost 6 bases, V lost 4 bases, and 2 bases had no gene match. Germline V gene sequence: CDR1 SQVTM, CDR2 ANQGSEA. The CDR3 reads CSVGLAGINEQFF. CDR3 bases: TGCAGCGTTGGACTAGCGGGGATCAATGAGCAGTTCTTC.

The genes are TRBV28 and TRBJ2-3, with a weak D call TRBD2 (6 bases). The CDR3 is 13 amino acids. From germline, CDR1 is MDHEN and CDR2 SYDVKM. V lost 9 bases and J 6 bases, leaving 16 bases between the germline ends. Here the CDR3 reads CASGTSLTDTQYF. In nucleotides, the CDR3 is TGTGCCAGTGGGACTTCCTTGACGGATACGCAGTATTTT.

The CDR3 sequence is CASSLGTVPYNEQFF. CDR3 DNA: TGCGCCAGCAGCTTAGGGACAGTCCCTTACAATGAGCAGTTCTTC. The gene calls are TRBV5-1 and TRBJ2-1; 7 bases are shared with TRBD1. Germline values: CDR1 SGHRS, CDR2 YFSETQ. After removal of 2 bases from V and 4 bases from J, the junction contained 6 bases not matched to a gene. The length of the CDR3 is 15 residues. The variable domain in full, with the rest retrieved from reference TRBV5-1 and TRBJ2-1, is KAGVTQTPRYLIKTRGQQVTLSCSPISGHRSVSWYQQTPGQGLQFLFEYFSETQRNKGNFPGRFSGRQFSNSRSEMNVSTLELGDSALYLCASSLGTVPYNEQFFGPGTRLTVL.

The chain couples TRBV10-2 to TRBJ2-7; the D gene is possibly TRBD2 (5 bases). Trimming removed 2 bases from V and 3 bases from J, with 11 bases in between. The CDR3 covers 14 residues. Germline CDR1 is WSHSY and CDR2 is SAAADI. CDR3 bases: TGCGCCAGCAGTGAGGCCAGCGGAGTCTACGAGCAGTACTTC. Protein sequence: CASSEASGVYEQYF.

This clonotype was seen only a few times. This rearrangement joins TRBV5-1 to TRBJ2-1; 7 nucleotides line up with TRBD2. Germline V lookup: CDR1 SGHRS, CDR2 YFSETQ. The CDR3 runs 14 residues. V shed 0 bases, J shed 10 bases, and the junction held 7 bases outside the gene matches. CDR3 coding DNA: TGCGCCAGCAGCTTGGGCGGGAGACAATCCGAGCAGTTCTTC. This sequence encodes CASSLGGRQSEQFF.

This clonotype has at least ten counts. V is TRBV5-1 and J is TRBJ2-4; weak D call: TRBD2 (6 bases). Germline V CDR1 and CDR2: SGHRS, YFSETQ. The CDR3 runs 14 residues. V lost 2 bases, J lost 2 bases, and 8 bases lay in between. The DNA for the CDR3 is TGCGCCAGCAGCTTCGGGGGTACCAAAAACATTCAGTACTTC. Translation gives CASSFGGTKNIQYF. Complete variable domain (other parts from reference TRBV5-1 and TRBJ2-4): KAGVTQTPRYLIKTRGQQVTLSCSPISGHRSVSWYQQTPGQGLQFLFEYFSETQRNKGNFPGRFSGRQFSNSRSEMNVSTLELGDSALYLCASSFGGTKNIQYFGAGTRLSVL.

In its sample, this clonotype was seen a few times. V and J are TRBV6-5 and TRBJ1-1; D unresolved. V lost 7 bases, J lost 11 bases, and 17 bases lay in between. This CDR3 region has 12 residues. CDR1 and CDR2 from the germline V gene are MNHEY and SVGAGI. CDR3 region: CASTSETGNAFF. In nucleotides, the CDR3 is TGTGCCAGCACGAGCGAGACCGGCAACGCTTTCTTT.

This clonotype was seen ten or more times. In DNA form, the CDR3 reads TGCGCCAGCAGCCCCCGCGCAGTTGGGGCCAACGTCCTGACTTTC. This gives the protein CASSPRAVGANVLTF. The rearrangement links TRBV5-1 to TRBJ2-6; unclear D gene. Looked up from germline, CDR1 is SGHRS and CDR2 is YFSETQ. CDR3 length equals 15 residues. With 4 bases removed from V and 3 bases from J, the gap between germline ends came to 11 bases.

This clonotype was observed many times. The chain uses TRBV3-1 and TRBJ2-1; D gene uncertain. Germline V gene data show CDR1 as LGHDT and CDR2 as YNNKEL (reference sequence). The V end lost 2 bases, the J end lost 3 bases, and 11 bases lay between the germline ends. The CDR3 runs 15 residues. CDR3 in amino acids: CASSQSSARYNEQFF. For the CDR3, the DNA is TGTGCCAGCAGCCAAAGCTCAGCTCGCTACAATGAGCAGTTCTTC.

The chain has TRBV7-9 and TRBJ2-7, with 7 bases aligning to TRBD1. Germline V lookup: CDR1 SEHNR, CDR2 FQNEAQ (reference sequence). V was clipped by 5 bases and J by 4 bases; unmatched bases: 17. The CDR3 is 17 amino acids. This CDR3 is CASSPNLRQGSPYEQYF. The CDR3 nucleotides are TGTGCCAGCAGCCCAAACCTCAGACAGGGCAGTCCTTACGAGCAGTACTTC.

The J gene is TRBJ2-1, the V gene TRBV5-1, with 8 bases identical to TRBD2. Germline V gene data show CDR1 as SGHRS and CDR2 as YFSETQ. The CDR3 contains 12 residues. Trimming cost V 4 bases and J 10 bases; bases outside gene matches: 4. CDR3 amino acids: CASSVRLAEQFF. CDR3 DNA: TGCGCCAGCAGCGTAAGACTAGCGGAGCAGTTCTTC.

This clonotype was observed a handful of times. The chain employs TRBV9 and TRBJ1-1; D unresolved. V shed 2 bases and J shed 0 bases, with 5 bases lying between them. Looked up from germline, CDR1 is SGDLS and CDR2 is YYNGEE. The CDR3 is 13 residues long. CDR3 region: CASSVLVNTEAFF. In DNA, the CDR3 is TGTGCCAGCAGCGTCTTGGTGAACACTGAAGCTTTCTTT.

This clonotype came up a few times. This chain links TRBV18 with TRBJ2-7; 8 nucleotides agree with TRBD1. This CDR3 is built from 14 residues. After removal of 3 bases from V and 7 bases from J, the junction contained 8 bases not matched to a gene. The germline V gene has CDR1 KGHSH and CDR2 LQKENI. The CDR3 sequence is CASSPGRGRREQYF. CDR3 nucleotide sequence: TGTGCCAGCTCACCGGGCAGGGGGCGAAGAGAGCAGTACTTC.

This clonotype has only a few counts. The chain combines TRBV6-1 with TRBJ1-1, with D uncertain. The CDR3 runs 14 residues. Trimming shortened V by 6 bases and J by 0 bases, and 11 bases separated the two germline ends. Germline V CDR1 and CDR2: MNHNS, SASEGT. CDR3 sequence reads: CASREWLLNTEAFF. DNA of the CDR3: TGTGCCAGCAGGGAATGGCTCTTGAACACTGAAGCTTTCTTT.

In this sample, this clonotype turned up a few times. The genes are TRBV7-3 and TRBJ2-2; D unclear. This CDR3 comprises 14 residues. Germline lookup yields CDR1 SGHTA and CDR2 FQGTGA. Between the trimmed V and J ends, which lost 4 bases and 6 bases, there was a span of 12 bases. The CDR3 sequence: CASSSSDRSGELFF. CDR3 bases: TGTGCCAGCAGCTCATCGGACCGATCCGGGGAGCTGTTTTTT. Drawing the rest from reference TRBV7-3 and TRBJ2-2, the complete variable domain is GAGVSQTPSNKVTEKGKYVELRCDPISGHTALYWYRQSLGQGPEFLIYFQGTGAADDSGLPNDRFFAVRPEGSVSTLKIQRTERGDSAVYLCASSSSDRSGELFFGEGSRLTVL.

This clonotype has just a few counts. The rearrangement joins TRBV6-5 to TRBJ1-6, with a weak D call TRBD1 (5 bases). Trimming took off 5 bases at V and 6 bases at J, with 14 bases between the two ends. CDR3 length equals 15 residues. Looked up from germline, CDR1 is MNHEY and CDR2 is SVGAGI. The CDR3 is CASSPLGGINSPLHF. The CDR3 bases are TGTGCCAGCAGTCCCCTGGGGGGTATTAATTCACCCCTCCACTTT.

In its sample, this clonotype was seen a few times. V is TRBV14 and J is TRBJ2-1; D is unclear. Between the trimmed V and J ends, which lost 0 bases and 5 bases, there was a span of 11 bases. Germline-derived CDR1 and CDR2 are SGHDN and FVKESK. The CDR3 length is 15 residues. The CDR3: CASSQEGRWDNEQFF. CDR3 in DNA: TGTGCCAGCAGCCAAGAGGGCCGATGGGACAATGAGCAGTTCTTC.

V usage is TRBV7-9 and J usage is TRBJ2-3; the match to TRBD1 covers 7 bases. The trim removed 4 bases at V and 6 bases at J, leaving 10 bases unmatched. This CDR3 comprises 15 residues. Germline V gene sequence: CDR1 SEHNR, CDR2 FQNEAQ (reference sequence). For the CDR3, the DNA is TGTGCCAGCAGCTCCGACAGGGCCGCCCGTGATACGCAGTATTTT. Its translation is CASSSDRAARDTQYF.

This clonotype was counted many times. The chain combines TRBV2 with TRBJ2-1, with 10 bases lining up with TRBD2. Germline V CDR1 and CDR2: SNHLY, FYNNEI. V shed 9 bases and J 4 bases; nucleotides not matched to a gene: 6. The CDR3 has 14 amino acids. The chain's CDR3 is CARKETSGYNEQFF. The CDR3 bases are TGTGCCAGGAAAGAGACTAGCGGGTACAATGAGCAGTTCTTC.

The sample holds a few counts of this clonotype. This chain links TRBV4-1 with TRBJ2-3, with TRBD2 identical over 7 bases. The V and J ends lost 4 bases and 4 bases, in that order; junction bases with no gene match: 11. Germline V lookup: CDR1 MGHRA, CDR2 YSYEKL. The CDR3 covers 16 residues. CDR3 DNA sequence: TGCGCCAGCAGCCGGATTGGGGCGGGGGTGGCAGATACGCAGTATTTT. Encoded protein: CASSRIGAGVADTQYF.

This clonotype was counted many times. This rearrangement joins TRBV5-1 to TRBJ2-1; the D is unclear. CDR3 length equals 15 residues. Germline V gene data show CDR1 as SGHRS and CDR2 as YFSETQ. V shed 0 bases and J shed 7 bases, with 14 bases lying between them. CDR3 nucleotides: TGCGCCAGCAGCTTGGCCTGGGGAAGGTCAAATGAGCAGTTCTTC. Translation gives CASSLAWGRSNEQFF.

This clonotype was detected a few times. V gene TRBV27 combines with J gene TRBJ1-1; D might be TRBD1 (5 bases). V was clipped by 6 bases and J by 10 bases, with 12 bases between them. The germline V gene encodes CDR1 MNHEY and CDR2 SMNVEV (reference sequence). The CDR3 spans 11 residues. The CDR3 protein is CASSSLGVAFF. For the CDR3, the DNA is TGTGCCAGCAGCTCTTTGGGGGTAGCTTTCTTT.

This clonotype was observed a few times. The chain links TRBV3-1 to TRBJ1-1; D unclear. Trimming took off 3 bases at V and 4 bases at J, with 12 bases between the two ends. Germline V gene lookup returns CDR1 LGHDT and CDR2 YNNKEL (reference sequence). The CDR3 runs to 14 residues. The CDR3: CASSQGGRGTEAFF. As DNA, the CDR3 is TGTGCCAGCAGCCAGGGAGGGCGAGGCACTGAAGCTTTCTTT.

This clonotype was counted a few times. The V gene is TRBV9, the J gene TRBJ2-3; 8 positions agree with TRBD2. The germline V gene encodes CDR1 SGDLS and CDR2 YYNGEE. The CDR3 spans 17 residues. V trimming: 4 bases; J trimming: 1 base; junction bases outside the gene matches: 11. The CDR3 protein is CASSPGGVPHRTDTQYF. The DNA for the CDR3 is TGTGCCAGCAGCCCCGGGGGGGTACCCCATCGCACAGATACGCAGTATTTT. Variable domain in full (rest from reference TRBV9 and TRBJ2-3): DSGVTQTPKHLITATGQRVTLRCSPRSGDLSVYWYQQSLDQGLQFLIQYYNGEERAKGNILERFSAQQFPDLHSELNLSSLELGDSALYFCASSPGGVPHRTDTQYFGPGTRLTVL.

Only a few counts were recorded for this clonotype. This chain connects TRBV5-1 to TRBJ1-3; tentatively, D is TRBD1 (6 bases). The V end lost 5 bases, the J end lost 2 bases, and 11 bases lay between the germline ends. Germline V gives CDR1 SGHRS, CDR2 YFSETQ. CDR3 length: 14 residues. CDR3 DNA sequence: TGCGCCAGCAGTACGGGGGCAGCTGGAAACACCATATATTTT. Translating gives CASSTGAAGNTIYF.